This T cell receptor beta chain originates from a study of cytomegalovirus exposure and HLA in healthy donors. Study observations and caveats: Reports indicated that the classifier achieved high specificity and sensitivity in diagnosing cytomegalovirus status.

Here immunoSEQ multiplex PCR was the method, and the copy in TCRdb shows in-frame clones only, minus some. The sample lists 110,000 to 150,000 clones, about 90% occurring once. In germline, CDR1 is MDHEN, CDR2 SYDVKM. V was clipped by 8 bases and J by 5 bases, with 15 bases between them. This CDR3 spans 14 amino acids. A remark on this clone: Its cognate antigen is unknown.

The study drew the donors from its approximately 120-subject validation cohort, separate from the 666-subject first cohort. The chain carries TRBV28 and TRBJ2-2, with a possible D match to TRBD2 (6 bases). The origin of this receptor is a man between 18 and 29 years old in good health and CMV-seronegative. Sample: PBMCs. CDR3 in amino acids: CASRGSGWTGELFF. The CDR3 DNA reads TGTGCCAGCCGGGGGTCTGGGTGGACCGGGGAGCTGTTTTTT.